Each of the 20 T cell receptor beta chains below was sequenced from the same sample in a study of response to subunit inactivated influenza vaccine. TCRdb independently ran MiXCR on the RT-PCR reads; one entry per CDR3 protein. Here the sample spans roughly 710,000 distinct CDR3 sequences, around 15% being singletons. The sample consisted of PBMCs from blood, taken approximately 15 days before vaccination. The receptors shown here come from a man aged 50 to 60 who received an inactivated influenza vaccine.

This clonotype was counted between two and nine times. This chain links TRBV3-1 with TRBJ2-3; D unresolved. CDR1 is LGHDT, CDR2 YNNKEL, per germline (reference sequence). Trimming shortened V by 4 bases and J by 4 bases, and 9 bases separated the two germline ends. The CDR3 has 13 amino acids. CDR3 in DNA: TGTGCCAGCAGCCGACCTGGGCCAGATACGCAGTATTTT. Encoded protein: CASSRPGPDTQYF.

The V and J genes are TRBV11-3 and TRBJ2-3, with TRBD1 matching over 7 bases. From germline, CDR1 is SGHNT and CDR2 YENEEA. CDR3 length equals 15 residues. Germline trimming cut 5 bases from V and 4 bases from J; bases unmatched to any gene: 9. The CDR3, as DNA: TGTGCCAGCAGCACCGGGACAGCCGACTCAGATACGCAGTATTTT. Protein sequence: CASSTGTADSDTQYF.

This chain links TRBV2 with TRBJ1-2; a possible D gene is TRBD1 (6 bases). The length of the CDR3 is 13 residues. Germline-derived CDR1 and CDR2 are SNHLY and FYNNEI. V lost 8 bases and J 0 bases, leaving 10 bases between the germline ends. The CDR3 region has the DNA TGTGCCAGCGGACAGACTCCTAACTATGGCTACACCTTC. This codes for CASGQTPNYGYTF.

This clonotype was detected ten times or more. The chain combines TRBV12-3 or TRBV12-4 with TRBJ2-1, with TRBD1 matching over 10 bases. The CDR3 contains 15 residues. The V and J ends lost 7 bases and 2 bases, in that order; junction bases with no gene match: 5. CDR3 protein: CASNWGQGPYNEQFF. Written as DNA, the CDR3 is TGTGCCAGCAATTGGGGACAGGGGCCCTACAATGAGCAGTTCTTC.

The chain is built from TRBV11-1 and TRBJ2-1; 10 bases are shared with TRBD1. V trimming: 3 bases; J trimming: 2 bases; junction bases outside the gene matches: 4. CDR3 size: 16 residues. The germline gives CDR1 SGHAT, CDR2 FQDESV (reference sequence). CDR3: CASSLETGGAYNEQFF. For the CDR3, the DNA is TGTGCCAGCAGCTTGGAGACAGGGGGCGCCTACAATGAGCAGTTCTTC.

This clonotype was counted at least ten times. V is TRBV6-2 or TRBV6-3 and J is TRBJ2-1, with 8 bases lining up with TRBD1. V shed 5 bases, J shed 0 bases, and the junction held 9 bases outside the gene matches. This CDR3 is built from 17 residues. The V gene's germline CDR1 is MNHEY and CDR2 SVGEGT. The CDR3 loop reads CASSLRQGIGSYNEQFF. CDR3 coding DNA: TGTGCCAGCAGTCTACGACAGGGGATCGGCTCCTACAATGAGCAGTTCTTC.

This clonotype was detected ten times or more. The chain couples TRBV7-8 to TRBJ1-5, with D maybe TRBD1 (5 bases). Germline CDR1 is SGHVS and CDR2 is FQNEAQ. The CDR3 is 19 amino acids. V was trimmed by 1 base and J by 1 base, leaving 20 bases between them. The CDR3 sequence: CASSLGPGQGMGSNQPQHF. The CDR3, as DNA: TGTGCCAGCAGCTTAGGACCCGGCCAGGGTATGGGGAGCAATCAGCCCCAGCATTTT.

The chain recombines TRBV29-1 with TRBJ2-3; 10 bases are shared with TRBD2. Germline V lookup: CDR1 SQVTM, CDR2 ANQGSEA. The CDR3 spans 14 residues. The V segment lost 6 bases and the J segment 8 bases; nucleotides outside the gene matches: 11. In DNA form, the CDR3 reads TGCAGCGTCCGGGCTAGCGGGGGATTGGGTACGCAGTATTTT. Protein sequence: CSVRASGGLGTQYF.

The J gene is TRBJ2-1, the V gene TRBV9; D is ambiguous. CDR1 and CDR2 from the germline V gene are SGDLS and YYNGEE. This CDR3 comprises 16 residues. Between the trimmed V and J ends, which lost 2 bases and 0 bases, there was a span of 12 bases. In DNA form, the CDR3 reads TGTGCCAGCAGCGTGGAGTTGTTCAGCTCCTACAATGAGCAGTTCTTC. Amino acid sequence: CASSVELFSSYNEQFF.

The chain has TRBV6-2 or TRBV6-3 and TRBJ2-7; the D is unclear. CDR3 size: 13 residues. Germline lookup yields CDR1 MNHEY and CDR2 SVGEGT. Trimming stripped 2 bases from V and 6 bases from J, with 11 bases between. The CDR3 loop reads CASSYAGRLEQYF. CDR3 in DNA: TGTGCCAGCAGTTACGCCGGCAGGCTCGAGCAGTACTTC.

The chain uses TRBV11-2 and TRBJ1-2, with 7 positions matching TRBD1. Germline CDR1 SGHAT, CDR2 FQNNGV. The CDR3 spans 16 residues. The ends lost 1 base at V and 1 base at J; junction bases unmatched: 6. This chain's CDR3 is CASSLVAQGNNYGYTF. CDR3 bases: TGTGCCAGCAGCTTAGTAGCACAGGGGAATAACTATGGCTACACCTTC.

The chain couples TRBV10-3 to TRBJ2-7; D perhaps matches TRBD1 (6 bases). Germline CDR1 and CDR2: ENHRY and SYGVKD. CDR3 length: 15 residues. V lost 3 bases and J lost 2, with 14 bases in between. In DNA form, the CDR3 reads TGTGCCATCAGTGACAGGGAAGGGACAACCTACGAGCAGTACTTC. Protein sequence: CAISDREGTTYEQYF.

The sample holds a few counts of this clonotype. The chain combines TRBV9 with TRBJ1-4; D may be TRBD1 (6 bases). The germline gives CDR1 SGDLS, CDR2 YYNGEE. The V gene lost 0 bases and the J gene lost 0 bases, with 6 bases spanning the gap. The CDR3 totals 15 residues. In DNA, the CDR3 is TGTGCCAGCAGCGTAGCAGGGGCAACTAATGAAAAACTGTTTTTT. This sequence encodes CASSVAGATNEKLFF.

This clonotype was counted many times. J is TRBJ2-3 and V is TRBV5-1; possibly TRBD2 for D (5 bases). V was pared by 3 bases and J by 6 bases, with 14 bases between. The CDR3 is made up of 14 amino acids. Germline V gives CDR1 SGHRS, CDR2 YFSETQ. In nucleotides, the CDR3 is TGCGCCAGCAGCTCGGAGGACTCCTTCGATACGCAGTATTTT. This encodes CASSSEDSFDTQYF.

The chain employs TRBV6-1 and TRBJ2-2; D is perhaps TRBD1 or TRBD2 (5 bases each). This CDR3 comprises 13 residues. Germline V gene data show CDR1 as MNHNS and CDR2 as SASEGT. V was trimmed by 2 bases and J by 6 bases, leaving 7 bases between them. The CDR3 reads CASSEQGAGELFF. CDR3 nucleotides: TGTGCCAGCAGTGAACAGGGAGCCGGGGAGCTGTTTTTT.

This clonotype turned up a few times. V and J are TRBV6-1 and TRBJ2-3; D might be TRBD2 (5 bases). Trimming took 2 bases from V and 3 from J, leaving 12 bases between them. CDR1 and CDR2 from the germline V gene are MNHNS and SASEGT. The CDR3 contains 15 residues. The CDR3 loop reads CASSEWAGLTDTQYF. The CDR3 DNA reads TGTGCCAGCAGTGAATGGGCGGGTCTAACAGATACGCAGTATTTT.

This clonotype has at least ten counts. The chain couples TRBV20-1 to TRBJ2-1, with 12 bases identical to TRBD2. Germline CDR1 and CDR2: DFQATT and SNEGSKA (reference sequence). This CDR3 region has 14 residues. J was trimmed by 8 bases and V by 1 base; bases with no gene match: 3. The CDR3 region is CSARGLAGVHEQFF. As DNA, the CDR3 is TGCAGTGCTAGAGGACTAGCGGGAGTCCATGAGCAGTTCTTC.

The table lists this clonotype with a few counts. DNA of the CDR3: TGTGCCACCAGTGATTTGACGACAGGTGGGGGGAATGAGCAGTTCTTC. This codes for CATSDLTTGGGNEQFF. V gene TRBV24-1 combines with J gene TRBJ2-1, with D perhaps assigned TRBD1 or TRBD2 (6 bases each). CDR1 is KGHDR, CDR2 SFDVKD, per germline. Between the trimmed V and J ends, which lost 0 bases and 7 bases, there was a span of 15 bases. This CDR3 contains 16 residues.

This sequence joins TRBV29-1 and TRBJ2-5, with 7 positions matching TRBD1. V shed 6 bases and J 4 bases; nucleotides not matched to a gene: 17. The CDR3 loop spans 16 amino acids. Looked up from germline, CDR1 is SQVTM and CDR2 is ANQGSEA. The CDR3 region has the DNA TGCAGCGTCCCTTCGACAGGGTGGGTTCTGGGAGAGACCCAGTACTTC. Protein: CSVPSTGWVLGETQYF.

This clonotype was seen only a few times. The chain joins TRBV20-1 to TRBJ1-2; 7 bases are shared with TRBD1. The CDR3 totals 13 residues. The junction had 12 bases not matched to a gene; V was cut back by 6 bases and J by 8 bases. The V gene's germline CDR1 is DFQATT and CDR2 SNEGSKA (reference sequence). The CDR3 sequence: CSATTGMTSGYTF. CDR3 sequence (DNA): TGCAGTGCCACGACAGGGATGACTAGCGGCTACACCTTC.